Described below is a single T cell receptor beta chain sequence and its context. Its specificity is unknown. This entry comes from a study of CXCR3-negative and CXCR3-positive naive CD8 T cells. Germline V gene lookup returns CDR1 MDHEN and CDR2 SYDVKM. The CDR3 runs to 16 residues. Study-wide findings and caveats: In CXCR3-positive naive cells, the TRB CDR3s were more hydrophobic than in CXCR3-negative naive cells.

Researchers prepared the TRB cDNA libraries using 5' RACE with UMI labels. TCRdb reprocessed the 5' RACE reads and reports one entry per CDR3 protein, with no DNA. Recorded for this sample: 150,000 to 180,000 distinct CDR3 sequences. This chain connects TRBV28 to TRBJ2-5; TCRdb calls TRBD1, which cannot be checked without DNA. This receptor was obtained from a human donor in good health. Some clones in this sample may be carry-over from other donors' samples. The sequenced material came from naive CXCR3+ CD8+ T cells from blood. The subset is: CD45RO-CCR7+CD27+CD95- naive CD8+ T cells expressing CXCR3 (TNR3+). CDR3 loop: CASRSLLGDTKETQYF.